A single sample is the source of the 2 T cell receptor beta chains below, sequenced in a study of blood T cell repertoires in COVID-19. Libraries were prepared by immunoSEQ multiplex PCR; TCRdb keeps only in-frame clonotypes and omits some of them. The top ten hold roughly 30% of the sample, which has 55,000 to 65,000 clones, 75% to 85% seen once. Sequencing input: peripheral blood. The receptors shown here come from a man between 60 and 75 years old with COVID-19, enrolled during active disease.

In this sample, this clone turned up once. V gene TRBV3-1 (or the pseudogene TRBV3-2) combines with J gene TRBJ2-7; D is perhaps TRBD2 (6 bases). This CDR3 has 15 residues. The germline CDR1 and CDR2 sequences are LGHDT and YNNKEL (reference sequence). V dropped 4 bases and J dropped 4 bases, with 17 bases sitting between them. CDR3 sequence reads: CASSPSGRGTYEQYF. In DNA, the CDR3 is TGTGCCAGCAGCCCCTCAGGGCGGGGAACTTACGAGCAGTACTTC.

The rearrangement links TRBV11-3 to TRBJ2-2; TRBD2 is a possible D gene (6 bases). Trimming pared 5 bases from V and 6 bases from J, leaving 19 bases between. The CDR3 loop spans 16 amino acids. CDR1 and CDR2 from the germline V gene are SGHNT and YENEEA. CDR3 DNA: TGTGCCAGCAGCCCCCCACTAGTGGGGGGACCCGGGGAGCTGTTTTTT. Its translation is CASSPPLVGGPGELFF. Full variable domain (outside the CDR3, taken from reference TRBV11-3 and TRBJ2-2): EAGVVQSPRYKIIEKKQPVAFWCNPISGHNTLYWYLQNLGQGPELLIRYENEEAVDDSQLPKDRFSAERLKGVDSTLKIQPAELGDSAVYLCASSPPLVGGPGELFFGEGSRLTVL.